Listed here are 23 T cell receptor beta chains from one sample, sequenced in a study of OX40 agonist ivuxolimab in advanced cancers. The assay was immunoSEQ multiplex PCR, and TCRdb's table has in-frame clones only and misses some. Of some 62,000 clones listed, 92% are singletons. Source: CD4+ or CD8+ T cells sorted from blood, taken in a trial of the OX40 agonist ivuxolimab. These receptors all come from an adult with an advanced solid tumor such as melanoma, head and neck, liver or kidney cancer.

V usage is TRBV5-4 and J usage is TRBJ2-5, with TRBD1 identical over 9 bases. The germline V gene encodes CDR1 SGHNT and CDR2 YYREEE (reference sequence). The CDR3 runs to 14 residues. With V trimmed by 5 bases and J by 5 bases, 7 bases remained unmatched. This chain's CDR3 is CASSPRTGDETQYF. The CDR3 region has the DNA TGTGCCAGCAGTCCCCGGACAGGGGACGAGACCCAGTACTTC.

The CDR3 nucleotides are TGTGCCAGCAGTGAACGTCAGCCGTTCCAGGCCACCGGGGAGCTGTTTTTT. It yields the protein CASSERQPFQATGELFF. This chain connects TRBV6-1 to TRBJ2-2; D is undetermined. V lost 2 bases and J 4 bases, leaving 17 bases between the germline ends. Germline CDR1 reads MNHNS; CDR2 reads SASEGT. The CDR3 is made up of 17 amino acids.

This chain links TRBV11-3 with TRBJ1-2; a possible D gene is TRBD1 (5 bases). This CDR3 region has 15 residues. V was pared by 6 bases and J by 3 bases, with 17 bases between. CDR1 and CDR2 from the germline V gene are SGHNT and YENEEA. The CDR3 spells CASSPIAGSDYGYTF. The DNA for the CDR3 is TGTGCCAGCAGTCCCATTGCAGGGTCGGACTATGGCTACACCTTC.

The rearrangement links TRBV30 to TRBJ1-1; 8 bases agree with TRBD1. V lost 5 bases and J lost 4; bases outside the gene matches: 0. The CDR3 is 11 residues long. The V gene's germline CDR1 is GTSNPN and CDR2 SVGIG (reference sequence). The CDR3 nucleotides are TGTGCCTGGGGGACAGGCACTGAAGCTTTCTTT. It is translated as CAWGTGTEAFF.

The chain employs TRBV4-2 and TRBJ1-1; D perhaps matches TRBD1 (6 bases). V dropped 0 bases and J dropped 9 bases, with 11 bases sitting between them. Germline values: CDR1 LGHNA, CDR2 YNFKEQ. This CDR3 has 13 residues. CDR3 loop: CASSQDRGGQAFF. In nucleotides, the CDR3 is TGTGCCAGCAGCCAAGATCGGGGGGGGCAAGCTTTCTTT.

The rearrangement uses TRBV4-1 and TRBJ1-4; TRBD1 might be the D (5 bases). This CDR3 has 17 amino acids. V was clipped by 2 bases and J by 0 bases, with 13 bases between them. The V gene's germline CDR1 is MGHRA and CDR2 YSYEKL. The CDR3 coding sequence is TGCGCCAGCAGCCAATCCGGGGGGGTCGCAACTAATGAAAAACTGTTTTTT. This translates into CASSQSGGVATNEKLFF.

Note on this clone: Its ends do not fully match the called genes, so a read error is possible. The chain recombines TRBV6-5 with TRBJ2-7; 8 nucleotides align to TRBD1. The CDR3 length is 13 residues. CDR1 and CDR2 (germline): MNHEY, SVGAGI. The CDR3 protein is CASRDRVSNEQYF. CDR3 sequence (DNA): TGTGCCAGCAGGGACAGGGTCTCCAACGAGCAGTACTTC.

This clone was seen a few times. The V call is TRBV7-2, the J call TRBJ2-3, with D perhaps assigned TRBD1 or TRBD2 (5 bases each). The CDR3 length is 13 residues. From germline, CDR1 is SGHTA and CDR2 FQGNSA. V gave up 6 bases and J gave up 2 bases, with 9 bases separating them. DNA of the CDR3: TGTGCCAGCAGGGGGACGATCACAGATACGCAGTATTTT. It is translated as CASRGTITDTQYF.

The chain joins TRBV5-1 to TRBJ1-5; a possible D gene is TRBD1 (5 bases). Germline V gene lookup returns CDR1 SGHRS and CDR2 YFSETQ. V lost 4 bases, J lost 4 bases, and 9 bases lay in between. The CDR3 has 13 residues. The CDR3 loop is CASSRDLNQPQHF. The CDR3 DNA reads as TGCGCCAGCAGCCGGGACCTAAATCAGCCCCAGCATTTT.

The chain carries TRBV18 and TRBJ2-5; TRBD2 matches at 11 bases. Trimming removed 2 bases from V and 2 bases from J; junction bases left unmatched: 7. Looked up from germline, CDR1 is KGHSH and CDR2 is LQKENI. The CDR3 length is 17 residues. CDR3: CASSPMTSGKGQETQYF. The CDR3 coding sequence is TGTGCCAGCTCACCAATGACTAGCGGGAAAGGACAAGAGACCCAGTACTTC.

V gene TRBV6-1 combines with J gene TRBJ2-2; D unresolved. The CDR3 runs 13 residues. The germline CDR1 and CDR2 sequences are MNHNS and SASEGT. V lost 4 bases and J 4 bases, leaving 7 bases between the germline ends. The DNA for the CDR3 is TGTGCCAGCAGTGCTAGTGTCACCGGGGAGCTGTTTTTT. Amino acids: CASSASVTGELFF.

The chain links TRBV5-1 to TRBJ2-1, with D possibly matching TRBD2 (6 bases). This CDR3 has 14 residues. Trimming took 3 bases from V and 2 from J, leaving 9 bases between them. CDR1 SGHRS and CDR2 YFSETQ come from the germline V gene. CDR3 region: CASSSGLTYNEQFF. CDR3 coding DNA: TGCGCCAGCAGCTCCGGACTAACCTACAATGAGCAGTTCTTC.

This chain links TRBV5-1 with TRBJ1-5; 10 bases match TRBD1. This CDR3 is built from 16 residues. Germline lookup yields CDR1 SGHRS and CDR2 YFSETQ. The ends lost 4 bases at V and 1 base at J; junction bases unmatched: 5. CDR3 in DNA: TGCGCCAGCAGCCAGACAGGGGGCATGAGCAATCAGCCCCAGCATTTT. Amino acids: CASSQTGGMSNQPQHF.

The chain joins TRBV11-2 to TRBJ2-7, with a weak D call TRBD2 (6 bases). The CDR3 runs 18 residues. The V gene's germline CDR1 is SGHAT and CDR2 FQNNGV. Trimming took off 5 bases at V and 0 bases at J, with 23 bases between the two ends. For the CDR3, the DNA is TGTGCCAGCAGCACACCCACCAACCGGGACTGGAGCTCCTACGAGCAGTACTTC. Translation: CASSTPTNRDWSSYEQYF.

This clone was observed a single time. The CDR3 region is CAISWDRPNYGYTF. The CDR3 DNA follows: TGTGCCATCAGTTGGGACAGGCCGAACTATGGCTACACCTTC. V usage is TRBV10-3 and J usage is TRBJ1-2; TRBD1 agrees at 8 bases. CDR3 length: 14 residues. The germline V gene has CDR1 ENHRY and CDR2 SYGVKD. The junction had 4 bases not matched to a gene; V was cut back by 5 bases and J by 2 bases.

The CDR3 nucleotides read TGTGCCAGCAGCTTAGGGGCAGGACCTAGCACAGATACGCAGTATTTT. Its protein is CASSLGAGPSTDTQYF. V is TRBV7-9 and J is TRBJ2-3; D call uncertain. The germline CDR1 and CDR2 sequences are SEHNR and FQNEAQ (reference sequence). The CDR3 contains 16 residues. Deletions cut 1 base from V and 0 bases from J, with 11 bases between.

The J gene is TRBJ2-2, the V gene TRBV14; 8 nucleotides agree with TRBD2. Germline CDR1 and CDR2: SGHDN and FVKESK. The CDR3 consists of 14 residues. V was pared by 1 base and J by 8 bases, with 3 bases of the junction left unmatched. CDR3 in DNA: TGTGCCAGCAGCCAAGTAGCGGGGTCGGGGGAGCTGTTTTTT. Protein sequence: CASSQVAGSGELFF.

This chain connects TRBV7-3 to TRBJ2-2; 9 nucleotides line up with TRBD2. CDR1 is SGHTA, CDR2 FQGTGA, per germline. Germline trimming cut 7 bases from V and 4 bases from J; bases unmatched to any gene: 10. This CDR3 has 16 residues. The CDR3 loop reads CASKSSGGTSTGELFF. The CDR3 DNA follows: TGTGCCAGCAAATCCAGCGGGGGGACCAGCACCGGGGAGCTGTTTTTT.

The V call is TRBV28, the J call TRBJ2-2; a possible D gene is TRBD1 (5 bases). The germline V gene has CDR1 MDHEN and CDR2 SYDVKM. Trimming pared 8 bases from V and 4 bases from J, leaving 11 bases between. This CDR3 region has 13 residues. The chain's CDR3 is CASSSGITGELFF. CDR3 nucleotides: TGTGCCAGCTCCTCAGGGATCACCGGGGAGCTGTTTTTT.

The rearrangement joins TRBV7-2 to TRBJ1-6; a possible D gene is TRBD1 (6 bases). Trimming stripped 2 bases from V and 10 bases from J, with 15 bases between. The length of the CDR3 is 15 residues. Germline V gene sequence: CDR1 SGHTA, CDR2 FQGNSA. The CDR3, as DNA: TGTGCCAGCAGCTTACTCCAGGGGACTTCATCACCCCTCCACTTT. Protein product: CASSLLQGTSSPLHF.

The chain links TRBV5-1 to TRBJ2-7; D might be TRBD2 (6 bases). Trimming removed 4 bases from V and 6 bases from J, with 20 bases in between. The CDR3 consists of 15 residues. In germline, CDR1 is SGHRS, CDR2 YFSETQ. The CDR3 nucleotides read TGCGCCAGCAGCCGAGAACTAGCAGACTGGGGCGAGCAGTACTTC. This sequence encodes CASSRELADWGEQYF.

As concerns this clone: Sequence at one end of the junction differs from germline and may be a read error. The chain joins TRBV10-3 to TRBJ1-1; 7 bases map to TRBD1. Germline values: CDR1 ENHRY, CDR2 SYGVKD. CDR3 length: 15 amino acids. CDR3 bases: TGTGCCAGCAGTCCCGCGTACGACAGGGTGACTGAAGCTTTCTTT. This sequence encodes CASSPAYDRVTEAFF.

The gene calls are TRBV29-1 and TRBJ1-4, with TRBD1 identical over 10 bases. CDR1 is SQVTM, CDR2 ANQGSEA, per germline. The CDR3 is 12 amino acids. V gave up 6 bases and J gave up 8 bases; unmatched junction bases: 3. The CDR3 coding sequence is TGCAGCGTCCGGGACAGGGGCGAAAAACTGTTTTTT. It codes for CSVRDRGEKLFF.